Listed here is a single T cell receptor (beta chain). This table comes from immunoSEQ multiplex PCR, and its TCRdb copy is limited to in-frame clones, with some not included. The table includes more than 65,000 clones, about nine tenths detected once. This specimen belongs to a study of T cells after somatic rescue of genetic block. Source material: peripheral blood mononuclear cells (PBMCs). The sequence was collected from a man aged 30 to 39.

CDR3 bases: TGCGCCAGCAGCCAAGAGATTTCCGGGGTCTATGGCTACACCTTC. Protein sequence: CASSQEISGVYGYTF. V usage is TRBV4-3 and J usage is TRBJ1-2; D gene unclear. The CDR3 is 15 residues long. Trimming cost V 0 bases and J 4 bases, with 12 bases left between them. Germline V CDR1 and CDR2: LGHNA, YSLEER.